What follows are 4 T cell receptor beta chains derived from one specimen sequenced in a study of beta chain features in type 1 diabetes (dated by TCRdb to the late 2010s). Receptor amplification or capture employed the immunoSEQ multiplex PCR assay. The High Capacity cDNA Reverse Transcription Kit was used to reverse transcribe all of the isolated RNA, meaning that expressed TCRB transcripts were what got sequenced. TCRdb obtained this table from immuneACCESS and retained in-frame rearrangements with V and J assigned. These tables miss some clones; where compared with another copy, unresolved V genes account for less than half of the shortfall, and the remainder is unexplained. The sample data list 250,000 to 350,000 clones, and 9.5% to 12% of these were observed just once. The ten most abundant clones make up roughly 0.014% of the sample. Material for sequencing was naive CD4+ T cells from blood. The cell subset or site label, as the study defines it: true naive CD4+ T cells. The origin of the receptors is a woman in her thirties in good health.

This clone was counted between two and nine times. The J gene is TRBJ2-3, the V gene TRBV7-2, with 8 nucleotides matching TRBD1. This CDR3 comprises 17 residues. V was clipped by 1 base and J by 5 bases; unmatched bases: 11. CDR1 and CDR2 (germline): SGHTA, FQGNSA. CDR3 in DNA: TGTGCCAGCAGCTTAGGAGGGCCAGGAACAGGGGGAGATACGCAGTATTTT. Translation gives CASSLGGPGTGGDTQYF.

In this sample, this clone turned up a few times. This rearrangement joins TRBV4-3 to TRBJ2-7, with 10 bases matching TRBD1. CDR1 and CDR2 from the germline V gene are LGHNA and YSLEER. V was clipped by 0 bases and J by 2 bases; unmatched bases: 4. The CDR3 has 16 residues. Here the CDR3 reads CASSQERGQGAYEQYF. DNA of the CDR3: TGCGCCAGCAGCCAAGAACGCGGACAGGGGGCCTACGAGCAGTACTTC.

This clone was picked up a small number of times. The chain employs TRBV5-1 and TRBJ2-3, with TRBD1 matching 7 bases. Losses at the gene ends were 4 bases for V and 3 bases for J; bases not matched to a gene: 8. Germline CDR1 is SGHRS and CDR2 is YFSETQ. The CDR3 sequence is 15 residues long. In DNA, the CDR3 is TGCGCCAGCAGCAGACAGGGTTCAGGGACAGATACGCAGTATTTT. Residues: CASSRQGSGTDTQYF.

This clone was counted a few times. CDR3 sequence reads: CASSWGLLAGGSTGELFF. The CDR3, as DNA: TGTGCCAGCAGCTGGGGGCTATTAGCGGGAGGCTCCACCGGGGAGCTGTTTTTT. The chain has TRBV7-2 and TRBJ2-2; TRBD2 matches at 10 bases. Germline CDR1 SGHTA, CDR2 FQGNSA. V lost 4 bases to trimming and J lost 4 bases; unmatched junction nucleotides: 12. There are 18 residues in the CDR3.